A selection of T cell receptor beta chains follows, all from one sample in a study of blood T cells in healthy people across ages. In TCRdb, the 5' RACE reads were re-called with MiXCR into one record per CDR3 protein. Of about 1.6 million distinct CDR3 sequences detected, 30% to 40% appear once; the ten largest clones hold 11%. The sample taken for sequencing was blood. The receptor source for this set is a woman aged 25 to 39 in good health. Both conserved end residues are part of each CDR3. D genes are given only for firm matches. Rows give clone size only sometimes, using once, few, many, or a class for an expanded clone.

-,many,TRBV3-1,TRBJ2-7,CASSLRNPYEQYF,TGTGCCAGCAGCCTCAGGAACCCCTACGAGCAGTACTTC
TRBD2,-,TRBV20-1,TRBJ2-7,CSALTQAGAAHEQYF,TGCAGTGCTCTCACTCAAGCGGGAGCTGCCCACGAGCAGTACTTC
-,-,TRBV7-9,TRBJ1-2,CTSTSFGSLAGGHTF,TGTACCAGCACCTCCTTCGGGAGCCTCGCTGGGGGCCACACCTTC
TRBD1,few,TRBV27,TRBJ2-7,CASSLHPGQGNYEQYF,TGTGCCAGCAGTCTGCACCCTGGACAGGGGAACTACGAGCAGTACTTC
TRBD2,few,TRBV18,TRBJ2-1,CASSPSSGTSGILSSYNEQFF,TGTGCCAGCTCACCGTCTTCCGGGACTAGCGGGATCCTGAGCTCCTACAATGAGCAGTTCTTC
-,-,TRBV20-1,TRBJ2-7,CSARPSSTYEQYF,TGCAGTGCTAGGCCCTCGTCCACCTACGAGCAGTACTTC
TRBD2,few,TRBV7-2,TRBJ2-5,CASSLGVAGGGQETQYF,TGTGCCAGCAGCTTAGGGGTAGCGGGGGGGGGTCAAGAGACCCAGTACTTC
TRBD2,many,TRBV29-1,TRBJ2-3,CSVEGLATDTQYF,TGCAGCGTTGAGGGACTAGCGACAGATACGCAGTATTTT
-,-,TRBV5-4,TRBJ2-5,CASNLRGETQYF,TGTGCCAGCAACTTGAGGGGAGAGACCCAGTACTTC
-,-,TRBV6-6,TRBJ1-2,CVSSRQAPGYGYTF,TGTGTCAGCAGTCGACAGGCCCCGGGCTATGGCTACACCTTC
-,few,TRBV7-8,TRBJ2-5,CASSLALRGLKETQYF,TGTGCCAGCAGCTTAGCGCTTCGCGGACTTAAGGAGACCCAGTACTTC
-,many,TRBV29-1,TRBJ1-2,CSVGLGQNYGYTF,TGCAGCGTTGGTCTTGGGCAGAACTATGGCTACACCTTC
TRBD2,-,TRBV5-6,TRBJ2-7,CASSRSGGAIEQYF,TGTGCCAGCAGCCGCAGCGGGGGGGCCATCGAGCAGTACTTC
TRBD1,-,TRBV5-1,TRBJ1-1,CASSRGTGGLTEAFF,TGCGCCAGCAGCAGAGGGACAGGGGGATTGACTGAAGCTTTCTTT
TRBD2,-,TRBV6-1,TRBJ2-7,CASSEEGTSGYEQYF,TGTGCCAGCAGTGAAGAGGGGACTAGCGGTTACGAGCAGTACTTC
-,-,TRBV2,TRBJ2-7,CASFFSSEQYF,TGTGCCAGCTTTTTCTCGAGCGAGCAGTACTTC
-,few,TRBV12-3/TRBV12-4,TRBJ2-6,CTSSHSLGPGSGANVRTF,TGTACCAGCAGCCATTCCCTTGGACCGGGCTCTGGGGCCAACGTCCGGACTTTC
-,-,TRBV11-3,TRBJ2-2,CASSLDLSSGELFF,TGTGCCAGCAGCTTAGATCTAAGTTCCGGGGAGCTGTTTTTT
-,few,TRBV20-1,TRBJ1-6,CSAQGLKVSPLHF,TGCAGTGCCCAGGGTCTTAAAGTTTCACCCCTCCACTTT
-,-,TRBV18,TRBJ1-1,CASSGQRINTEAFF,TGTGCCAGCTCAGGACAGAGGATAAACACTGAAGCTTTCTTT
-,-,TRBV12-3/TRBV12-4,TRBJ1-1,CASSPQTGNTETFF,TGTGCCAGCAGTCCCCAGACTGGGAACACTGAAACTTTCTTT
-,-,TRBV20-1,TRBJ2-4,CSAQIDSGSGKNIQYF,TGCAGTGCCCAGATTGATTCGGGGTCTGGCAAAAACATTCAGTACTTC
TRBD1,many,TRBV29-1,TRBJ2-7,CSVGQGYSYEQYF,TGCAGCGTTGGACAGGGATACTCCTACGAGCAGTACTTC
-,-,TRBV30,TRBJ2-3,CAWSVLRGDTQYF,TGTGCCTGGAGTGTACTCAGAGGCGATACGCAGTATTTT
-,once,TRBV5-4,TRBJ2-1,CASSSPGPDWEQFF,TGTGCCAGCAGCAGCCCGGGTCCCGACTGGGAGCAGTTCTTC
TRBD2,-,TRBV20-1,TRBJ2-7,CSAEGLAFSSCEQYF,TGCAGTGCTGAGGGACTAGCGTTTAGCTCCTGCGAGCAGTACTTC
TRBD2,-,TRBV20-1,TRBJ2-5,CSAPRGGPVETQYF,TGCAGTGCGCCACGGGGGGGCCCTGTGGAGACCCAGTACTTC
-,few,TRBV11-2,TRBJ2-5,CASSLTFFQETQYF,TGTGCCAGCAGTCTGACCTTTTTTCAAGAGACCCAGTACTTC
-,-,TRBV5-6,TRBJ2-7,CASSLKGREQYF,TGTGCCAGCAGCTTAAAGGGTCGGGAGCAGTACTTC
-,-,TRBV9,TRBJ2-7,CANSVAGGSAEQYF,TGTGCCAACAGCGTAGCCGGAGGCAGTGCCGAGCAGTACTTC
TRBD1,-,TRBV13,TRBJ2-7,CASRSGTGDEQYF,TGTGCCAGCAGGTCCGGGACAGGGGACGAGCAGTACTTC
-,once,TRBV14,TRBJ1-2,CASSQGPGRVGYTF,TGTGCCAGCAGCCAAGGTCCAGGCAGGGTTGGCTACACCTTC
TRBD2,few,TRBV7-9,TRBJ2-1,CASSLAAGGPYNEQFF,TGTGCCAGCAGCTTAGCTGCGGGGGGCCCCTACAATGAGCAGTTCTTC
-,-,TRBV15,TRBJ1-3,CATSADWYSRTGNTIYF,TGTGCCACCAGCGCGGACTGGTACTCAAGGACTGGAAACACCATATATTTT
-,-,TRBV20-1,TRBJ2-5,CSARVPSPGKTQYF,TGCAGTGCTAGAGTACCCTCACCGGGGAAGACCCAGTACTTC
TRBD2,few,TRBV10-3,TRBJ2-3,CAISVAFGGRGDTQYF,TGTGCCATCAGTGTTGCTTTTGGCGGGAGAGGGGATACGCAGTATTTT
TRBD2,-,TRBV4-2,TRBJ2-7,CASSQGLPLAGGGNKQYF,TGTGCCAGCAGCCAAGGCCTTCCTCTAGCGGGAGGGGGCAATAAGCAGTACTTC
TRBD2,few,TRBV4-1,TRBJ2-7,CASSHPSSGRYEQYF,TGCGCCAGCAGCCACCCCTCTAGCGGGAGATACGAGCAGTACTTC
-,-,TRBV6-6,TRBJ2-2,CASRDQGGTGELFF,TGTGCCAGCAGGGATCAGGGAGGCACCGGGGAGCTGTTTTTT
TRBD1,many,TRBV4-1,TRBJ2-7,CASSQVAQGAYSYEQYF,TGCGCCAGCAGCCAAGTGGCACAGGGGGCCTACTCCTACGAGCAGTACTTC